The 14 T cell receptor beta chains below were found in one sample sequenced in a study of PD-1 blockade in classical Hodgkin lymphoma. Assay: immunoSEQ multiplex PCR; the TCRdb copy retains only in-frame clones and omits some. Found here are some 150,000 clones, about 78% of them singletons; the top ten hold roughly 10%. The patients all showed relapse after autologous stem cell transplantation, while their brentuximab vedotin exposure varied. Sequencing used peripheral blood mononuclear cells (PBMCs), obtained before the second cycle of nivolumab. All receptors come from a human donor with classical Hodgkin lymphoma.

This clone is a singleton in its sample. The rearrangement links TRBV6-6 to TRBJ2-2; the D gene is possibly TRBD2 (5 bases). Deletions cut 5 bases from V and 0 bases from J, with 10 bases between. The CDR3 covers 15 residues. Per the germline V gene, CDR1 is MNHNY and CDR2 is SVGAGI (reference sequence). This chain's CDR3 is CASSERFSNTGELFF. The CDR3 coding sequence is TGTGCCAGCAGTGAGCGGTTTTCGAACACCGGGGAGCTGTTTTTT.

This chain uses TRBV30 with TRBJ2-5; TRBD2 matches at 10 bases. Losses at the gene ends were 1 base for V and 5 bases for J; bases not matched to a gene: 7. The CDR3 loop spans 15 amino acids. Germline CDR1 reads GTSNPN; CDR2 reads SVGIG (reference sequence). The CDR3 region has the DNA TGTGCCTGGAGTGGACGAGCGGGAGGGGTGGAGACCCAGTACTTC. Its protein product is CAWSGRAGGVETQYF.

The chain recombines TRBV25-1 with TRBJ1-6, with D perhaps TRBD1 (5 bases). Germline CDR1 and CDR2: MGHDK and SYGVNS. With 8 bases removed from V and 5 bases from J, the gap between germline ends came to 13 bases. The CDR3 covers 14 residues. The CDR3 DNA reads TGTGCCAGCGGGCAGGGATGGAATAATTCACCCCTCCACTTT. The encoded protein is CASGQGWNNSPLHF. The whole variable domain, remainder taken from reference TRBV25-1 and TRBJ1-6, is EADIYQTPRYLVIGTGKKITLECSQTMGHDKMYWYQQDPGMELHLIHYSYGVNSTEKGDLSSESTVSRIRTEHFPLTLESARPSHTSQYLCASGQGWNNSPLHFGNGTRLTVT.

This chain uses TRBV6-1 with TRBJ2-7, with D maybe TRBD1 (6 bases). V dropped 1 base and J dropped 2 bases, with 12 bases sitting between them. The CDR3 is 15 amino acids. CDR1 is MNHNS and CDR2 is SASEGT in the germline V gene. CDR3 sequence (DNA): TGTGCCAGCAGTGAAGGCAGGGGTTCCCCCTACGAGCAGTACTTC. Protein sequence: CASSEGRGSPYEQYF.

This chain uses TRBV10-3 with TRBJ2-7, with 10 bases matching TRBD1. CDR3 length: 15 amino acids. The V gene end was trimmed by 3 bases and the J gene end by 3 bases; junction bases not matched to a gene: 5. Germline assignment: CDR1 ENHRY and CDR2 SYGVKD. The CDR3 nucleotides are TGTGCCATCAGTGACCCGGGACAGGGGCACTACGAGCAGTACTTC. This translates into CAISDPGQGHYEQYF.

CDR3 nucleotides: TGTGCCAGCAGTTACCAGGGAGGTGAAAAACTGTTTTTT. The encoded protein is CASSYQGGEKLFF. V and J are TRBV6-6 and TRBJ1-4, with D maybe TRBD1 (5 bases). CDR3 length equals 13 residues. The V gene's germline CDR1 is MNHNY and CDR2 SVGAGI (reference sequence). Trimming pared 2 bases from V and 7 bases from J, leaving 8 bases between.

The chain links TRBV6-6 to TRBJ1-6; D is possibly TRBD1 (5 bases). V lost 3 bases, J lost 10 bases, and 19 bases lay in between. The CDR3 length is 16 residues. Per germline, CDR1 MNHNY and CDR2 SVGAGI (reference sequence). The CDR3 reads CASSYGGTFSGSPLHF. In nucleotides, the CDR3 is TGTGCCAGCAGTTATGGGGGGACTTTTTCTGGATCACCCCTCCACTTT.

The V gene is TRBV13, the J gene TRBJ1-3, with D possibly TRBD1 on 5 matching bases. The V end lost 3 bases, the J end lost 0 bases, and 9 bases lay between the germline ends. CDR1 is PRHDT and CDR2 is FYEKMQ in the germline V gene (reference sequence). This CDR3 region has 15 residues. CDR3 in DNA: TGTGCCAGCAGCTTTTCAGGGAGCTCTGGAAACACCATATATTTT. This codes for CASSFSGSSGNTIYF. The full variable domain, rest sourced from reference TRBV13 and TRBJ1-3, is AAGVIQSPRHLIKEKRETATLKCYPIPRHDTVYWYQQGPGQDPQFLISFYEKMQSDKGSIPDRFSAQQFSDYHSELNMSSLELGDSALYFCASSFSGSSGNTIYFGEGSWLTVV.

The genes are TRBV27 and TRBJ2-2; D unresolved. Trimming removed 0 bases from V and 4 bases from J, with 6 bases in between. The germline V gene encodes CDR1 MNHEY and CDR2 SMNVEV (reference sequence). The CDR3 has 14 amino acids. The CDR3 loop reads CASSLSGITGELFF. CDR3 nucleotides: TGTGCCAGCAGTTTATCAGGGATCACCGGGGAGCTGTTTTTT.

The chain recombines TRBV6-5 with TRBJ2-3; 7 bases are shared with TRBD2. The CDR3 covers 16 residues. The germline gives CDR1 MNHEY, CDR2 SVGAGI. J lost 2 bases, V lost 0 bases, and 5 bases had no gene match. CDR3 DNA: TGTGCCAGCAGTTACTCCGCGGGAGCTTTCACAGATACGCAGTATTTT. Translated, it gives CASSYSAGAFTDTQYF.

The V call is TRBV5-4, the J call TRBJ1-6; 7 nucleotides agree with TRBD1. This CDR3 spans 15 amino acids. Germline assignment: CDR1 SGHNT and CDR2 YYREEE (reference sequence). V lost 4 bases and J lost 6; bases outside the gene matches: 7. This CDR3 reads CASSQSGQPNSPLHF. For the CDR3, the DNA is TGTGCCAGCAGCCAGTCGGGACAGCCTAATTCACCCCTCCACTTT.

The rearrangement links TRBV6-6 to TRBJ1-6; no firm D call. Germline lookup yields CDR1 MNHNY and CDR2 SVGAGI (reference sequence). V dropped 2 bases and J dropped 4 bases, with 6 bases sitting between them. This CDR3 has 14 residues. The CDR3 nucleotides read TGTGCCAGCAGTTACAACTCTTATAATTCACCCCTCCACTTT. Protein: CASSYNSYNSPLHF.

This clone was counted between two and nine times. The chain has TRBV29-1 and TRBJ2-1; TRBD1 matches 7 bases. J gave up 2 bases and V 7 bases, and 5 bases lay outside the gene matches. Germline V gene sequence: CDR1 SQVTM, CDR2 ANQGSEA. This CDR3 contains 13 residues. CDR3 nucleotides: TGCAGCGCCCTGGGGACAGCCTACAATGAGCAGTTCTTC. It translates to CSALGTAYNEQFF.

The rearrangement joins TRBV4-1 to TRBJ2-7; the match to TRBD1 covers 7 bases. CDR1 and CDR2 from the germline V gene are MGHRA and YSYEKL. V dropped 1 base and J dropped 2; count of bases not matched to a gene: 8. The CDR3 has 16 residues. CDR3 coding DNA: TGCGCCAGCAGCCAAGGGAACAGGGGCGCTACCTACGAGCAGTACTTC. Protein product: CASSQGNRGATYEQYF.